The clone carrying this TCR beta chain was seen at least ten times. Germline CDR1 is DFQATT and CDR2 is SNEGSKA (reference sequence). This CDR3 comprises 15 residues. Trimming at V came to 2 bases and at J to 4 bases, leaving 6 bases not matched to a gene. The data belong to a study of human T cells and chemical hapten exposure. TCRdb called the RACE reads again in MiXCR, with one record for every CDR3 protein. Seen here are tens of thousands of distinct CDR3 sequences, around a tenth observed once, and the top ten hold 6.8%. The time point denotes: patch test 2, 6 weeks after DPC sensitization. Treatment given: therapeutic diphenylcyclopropenone sensitization with weekly scalp DPC.

This clonotype originated in a woman aged 50 to 60 with alopecia areata. Some clones in this sample may be carry-over from other donors' samples. The chain uses TRBV20-1 and TRBJ2-2, with TRBD2 matching over 8 bases. The specimen was whole blood, collected in connection with sensitization to the hapten diphenylcyclopropenone (DPC). This chain's CDR3 is CSARSPAGVTGELFF. In nucleotides, the CDR3 is TGCAGTGCTAGATCTCCAGCGGGAGTCACCGGGGAGCTGTTTTTT.